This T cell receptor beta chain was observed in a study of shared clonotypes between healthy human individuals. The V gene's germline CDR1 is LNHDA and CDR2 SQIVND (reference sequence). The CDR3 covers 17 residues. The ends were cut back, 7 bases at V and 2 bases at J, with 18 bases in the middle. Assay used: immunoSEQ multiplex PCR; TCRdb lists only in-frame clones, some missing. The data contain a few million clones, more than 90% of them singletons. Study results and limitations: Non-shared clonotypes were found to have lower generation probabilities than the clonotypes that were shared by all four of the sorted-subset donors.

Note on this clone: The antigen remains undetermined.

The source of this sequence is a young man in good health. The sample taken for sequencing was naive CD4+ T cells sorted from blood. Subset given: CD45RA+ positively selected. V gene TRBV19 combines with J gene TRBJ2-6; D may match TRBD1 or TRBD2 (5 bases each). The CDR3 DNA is TGTGCCAGTAATACTGGGGGAGCCGTTGCTGGGGCCAACGTCCTGACTTTC. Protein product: CASNTGGAVAGANVLTF.